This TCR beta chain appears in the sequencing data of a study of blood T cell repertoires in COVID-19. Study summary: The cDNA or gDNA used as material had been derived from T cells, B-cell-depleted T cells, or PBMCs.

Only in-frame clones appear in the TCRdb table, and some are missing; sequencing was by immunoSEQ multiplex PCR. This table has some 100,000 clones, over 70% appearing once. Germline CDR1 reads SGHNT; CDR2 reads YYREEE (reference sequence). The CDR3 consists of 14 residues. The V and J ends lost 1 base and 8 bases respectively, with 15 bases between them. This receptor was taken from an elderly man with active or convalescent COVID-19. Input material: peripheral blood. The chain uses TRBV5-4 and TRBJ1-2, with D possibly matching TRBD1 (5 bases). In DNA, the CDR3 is TGTGCCAGCAGCTTGACGGTGGAGGGGTTGGGCTACACCTTC. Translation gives CASSLTVEGLGYTF.